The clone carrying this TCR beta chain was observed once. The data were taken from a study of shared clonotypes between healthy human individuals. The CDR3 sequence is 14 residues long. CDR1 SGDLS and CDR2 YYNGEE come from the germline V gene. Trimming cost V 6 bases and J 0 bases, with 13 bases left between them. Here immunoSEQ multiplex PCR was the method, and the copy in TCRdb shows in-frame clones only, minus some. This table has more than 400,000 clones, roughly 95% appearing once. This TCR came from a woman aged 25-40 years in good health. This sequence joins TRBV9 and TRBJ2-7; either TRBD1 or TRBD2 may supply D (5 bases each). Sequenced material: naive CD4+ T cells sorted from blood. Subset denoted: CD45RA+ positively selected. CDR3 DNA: TGTGCCAGCAACCGGGGCCAGAGCTCCTACGAGCAGTACTTC. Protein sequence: CASNRGQSSYEQYF. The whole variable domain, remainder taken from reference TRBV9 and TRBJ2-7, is DSGVTQTPKHLITATGQRVTLRCSPRSGDLSVYWYQQSLDQGLQFLIQYYNGEERAKGNILERFSAQQFPDLHSELNLSSLELGDSALYFCASNRGQSSYEQYFGPGTRLTVT.